The present entry profiles one T cell receptor (beta chain) with its context. The sample originates from a study of blood T cell repertoires in COVID-19. Study-level information: Italy, Spain and the United States were the sources of the convalescent and acute COVID-19 samples. Sources were T cells, B-cell-depleted T cells, or PBMCs; the material itself was cDNA or gDNA.

The data were produced by immunoSEQ multiplex PCR, yet TCRdb's version contains in-frame clones alone and is incomplete. The sample lists 65,000 to 70,000 clones; about 86% were seen once. V was trimmed by 5 bases and J by 1 base, leaving 11 bases between them. The CDR3 is made up of 14 amino acids. CDR1 and CDR2 from the germline V gene are LNHDA and SQIVND (reference sequence). Sequencing was carried out using peripheral blood. The TCR originated in a man between 50 and 59 years old with acute or convalescent COVID-19. The chain recombines TRBV19 with TRBJ1-1; D not certain. CDR3 sequence: CASSAPGRNTEAFF. The DNA of the CDR3 is TGTGCCAGTAGTGCGCCGGGAAGGAACACTGAAGCTTTCTTT.